These 32 T cell receptor beta chains share one sample of origin, sequenced in a study of blood T cell repertoires in COVID-19. The data were produced by immunoSEQ multiplex PCR, yet TCRdb's version contains in-frame clones alone and is incomplete. The sample has about 170,000 clones, roughly 88% seen once. Sequencing input: peripheral blood. The receptors were gathered from a man between 60 and 75 years old who had recovered from COVID-19.

CDR3 coding DNA: TGCGCCAGCAGCTTGGACCCTCTGGGGGCAGGCACTGAAGCTTTCTTT. The encoded protein is CASSLDPLGAGTEAFF. The V call is TRBV5-1, the J call TRBJ1-1; TRBD1 is a possible D gene (6 bases). Trimming took 0 bases from V and 4 from J, leaving 16 bases between them. Germline CDR1 SGHRS, CDR2 YFSETQ. The length of the CDR3 is 16 residues.

V and J are TRBV5-1 and TRBJ2-5; possibly TRBD1 for D (6 bases). The V end lost 2 bases, the J end lost 3 bases, and 11 bases lay between the germline ends. The CDR3 is 14 amino acids. The germline CDR1 and CDR2 sequences are SGHRS and YFSETQ. CDR3 protein: CASSFPAGEETQYF. The CDR3 DNA reads as TGCGCCAGCAGCTTCCCAGCAGGGGAAGAGACCCAGTACTTC.

This clone has a handful of counts. Different DNA sequences within this sample yield the same CDR3. The chain carries TRBV7-2 and TRBJ1-2, with TRBD1 matching 10 bases. The V gene end was trimmed by 0 bases and the J gene end by 5 bases; junction bases not matched to a gene: 3. This CDR3 contains 15 residues. Germline V gene lookup returns CDR1 SGHTA and CDR2 FQGNSA. This chain's CDR3 is CASSLAGTGAYGYTF. The DNA for the CDR3 is TGTGCCAGCAGCTTAGCCGGGACAGGGGCTTATGGCTACACCTTC. Combining the CDR3 with reference TRBV7-2 and TRBJ1-2 gives the whole variable domain GAGVSQSPSNKVTEKGKDVELRCDPISGHTALYWYRQSLGQGLEFLIYFQGNSAPDKSGLPSDRFSAERTGGSVSTLTIQRTQQEDSAVYLCASSLAGTGAYGYTFGSGTRLTVV.

The chain has TRBV5-1 and TRBJ1-4; D is uncertain. V dropped 4 bases and J dropped 7 bases, with 11 bases sitting between them. From germline, CDR1 is SGHRS and CDR2 YFSETQ. The CDR3 spans 13 residues. The CDR3, as DNA: TGCGCCAGCAGCAGGGCGGCGGGTGAAAAACTGTTTTTT. This codes for CASSRAAGEKLFF.

The chain is built from TRBV18 and TRBJ2-3; 9 bases fit TRBD1. Germline V gene lookup returns CDR1 KGHSH and CDR2 LQKENI. CDR3 length equals 16 residues. V gave up 6 bases and J gave up 0 bases; unmatched junction bases: 7. The CDR3 DNA sequence: TGTGCCAGCTCGGGACAGGGAGCGACTAGCACAGATACGCAGTATTTT. Amino acid sequence: CASSGQGATSTDTQYF.

The rearrangement joins TRBV4-2 to TRBJ1-2; 9 nucleotides agree with TRBD1. Trimming took 2 bases from V and 7 from J; bases not matched to a gene: 11. The CDR3 spans 16 residues. Per the germline V gene, CDR1 is LGHNA and CDR2 is YNFKEQ. The CDR3, as DNA: TGTGCCAGCAGCCAACAATATCAACAGGGGGCGGGTGGCTACACCTTC. Translation gives CASSQQYQQGAGGYTF.

Only a few counts were recorded for this clone. This sequence joins TRBV19 and TRBJ1-1; 7 nucleotides match TRBD1. Germline CDR1 and CDR2: LNHDA and SQIVND (reference sequence). The CDR3 has 14 residues. J lost 7 bases, V lost 6 bases, and 11 bases had no gene match. CDR3 protein: CASRSWTGILEAFF. The CDR3, as DNA: TGTGCCAGTAGGTCTTGGACAGGTATTCTTGAAGCTTTCTTT.

V and J are TRBV11-2 and TRBJ1-1; TRBD1 matches at 9 bases. After removal of 8 bases from V and 7 bases from J, the junction contained 17 bases not matched to a gene. Germline CDR1 reads SGHAT; CDR2 reads FQNNGV. CDR3 length: 16 residues. The CDR3 nucleotides are TGTGCCAGCGGACAGAAAAGGACAGGGGCAGCGGGTGAAGCTTTCTTT. Protein: CASGQKRTGAAGEAFF.

The chain has TRBV9 and TRBJ2-5, with a weak D call TRBD2 (5 bases). The CDR3 sequence is 14 residues long. Germline CDR1 reads SGDLS; CDR2 reads YYNGEE. The germline V and J ends were trimmed by 1 base and 4 bases, with 11 bases remaining between them. The CDR3 sequence: CASSVQSLAETQYF. The DNA of the CDR3 is TGTGCCAGCAGCGTACAGTCCCTAGCAGAGACCCAGTACTTC.

The V call is TRBV5-1, the J call TRBJ2-2; 7 bases are shared with TRBD2. This CDR3 spans 16 amino acids. Germline values: CDR1 SGHRS, CDR2 YFSETQ. J gave up 5 bases and V 0 bases, and 7 bases lay outside the gene matches. CDR3 sequence: CASSLARGEVTGELFF. The CDR3 nucleotides are TGCGCCAGCAGCTTGGCCCGGGGGGAGGTGACCGGGGAGCTGTTTTTT.

This rearrangement joins TRBV7-3 to TRBJ2-3; the D is unclear. V was cut by 5 bases and J by 0 bases, with 9 bases left in between. The CDR3 spans 14 residues. Germline V gene data show CDR1 as SGHTA and CDR2 as FQGTGA. The CDR3 here is CASSRAKSTDTQYF. The CDR3 bases are TGTGCCAGCAGCCGAGCTAAAAGCACAGATACGCAGTATTTT.

The V and J genes are TRBV30 and TRBJ1-2; the match to TRBD1 covers 9 bases. This CDR3 region has 13 residues. Germline V gene data show CDR1 as GTSNPN and CDR2 as SVGIG (reference sequence). V trimming: 4 bases; J trimming: 8 bases; junction bases outside the gene matches: 8. The CDR3 nucleotides read TGTGCCTGGAACCCTGGGACAGGGTACGGCTACACCTTC. Protein product: CAWNPGTGYGYTF. The full variable domain, rest sourced from reference TRBV30 and TRBJ1-2, is SQTIHQWPATLVQPVGSPLSLECTVEGTSNPNLYWYRQAAGRGLQLLFYSVGIGQISSEVPQNLSASRPQDRQFILSSKKLLLSDSGFYLCAWNPGTGYGYTFGSGTRLTVV.

This sequence joins TRBV7-3 and TRBJ1-1, with 7 bases fitting TRBD1. This CDR3 has 15 residues. V gave up 5 bases and J gave up 1 base; unmatched junction bases: 7. Germline CDR1 and CDR2: SGHTA and FQGTGA. The CDR3 nucleotides are TGTGCCAGCAGCGCACAGGGGAGAAAGAACACTGAAGCTTTCTTT. Translating gives CASSAQGRKNTEAFF.

The V call is TRBV7-2, the J call TRBJ2-1; D not resolved. V dropped 5 bases and J dropped 0 bases, with 11 bases sitting between them. The CDR3 spans 15 residues. The germline CDR1 and CDR2 sequences are SGHTA and FQGNSA. The CDR3 sequence: CASSLPRSSYNEQFF. CDR3 bases: TGTGCCAGCAGCCTCCCCCGGAGCTCCTACAATGAGCAGTTCTTC.

V gene TRBV29-1 combines with J gene TRBJ2-7; 8 bases align to TRBD2. Germline CDR1 SQVTM, CDR2 ANQGSEA. The length of the CDR3 is 13 residues. Trimming cost V 6 bases and J 4 bases; bases outside gene matches: 8. In nucleotides, the CDR3 is TGCAGCGTCGCGAGCGGGGGTCGGTACGAGCAGTACTTC. As protein: CSVASGGRYEQYF.

The J gene is TRBJ1-2, the V gene TRBV6-5; D might be TRBD1 (6 bases). This CDR3 is built from 15 residues. The germline V gene encodes CDR1 MNHEY and CDR2 SVGAGI. Trimming removed 0 bases from V and 7 bases from J, with 15 bases in between. Written as DNA, the CDR3 is TGTGCCAGCAGTTACTCACAGGACAGAAAAGTTGGCTACACCTTC. Encoded protein: CASSYSQDRKVGYTF.

The chain recombines TRBV28 with TRBJ1-1; 7 bases map to TRBD1. The CDR3 totals 13 residues. Germline assignment: CDR1 MDHEN and CDR2 SYDVKM. Losses at the gene ends were 5 bases for V and 2 bases for J; bases not matched to a gene: 2. For the CDR3, the DNA is TGTGCCAGCAGTACAGGGGCAAACACTGAAGCTTTCTTT. This encodes CASSTGANTEAFF.

The chain has TRBV14 and TRBJ2-1, with 10 bases that match TRBD2. CDR1 SGHDN and CDR2 FVKESK come from the germline V gene. V gave up 4 bases and J gave up 8 bases; unmatched junction bases: 17. This CDR3 is built from 18 residues. CDR3 nucleotides: TGTGCCAGCAGCCCCGCAAGGAAGGGAGCGGGGGGGCCTGATGAGCAGTTCTTC. Protein product: CASSPARKGAGGPDEQFF.

The chain couples TRBV7-3 to TRBJ2-5; 7 bases fit TRBD2. V lost 3 bases, J lost 3 bases, and 1 base stayed unmatched. CDR3 length: 13 residues. Per the germline V gene, CDR1 is SGHTA and CDR2 is FQGTGA. The CDR3 spells CASSFSGEETQYF. In nucleotides, the CDR3 is TGTGCCAGCAGCTTCAGCGGGGAAGAGACCCAGTACTTC. The full variable domain, in which reference TRBV7-3 and TRBJ2-5 provide the parts outside the CDR3, is GAGVSQTPSNKVTEKGKYVELRCDPISGHTALYWYRQSLGQGPEFLIYFQGTGAADDSGLPNDRFFAVRPEGSVSTLKIQRTERGDSAVYLCASSFSGEETQYFGPGTRLLVL.

Turning to this clone: Other DNA variants within this sample encode the same CDR3. This chain links TRBV9 with TRBJ2-7; D is uncertain. The CDR3 has 14 residues. Looked up from germline, CDR1 is SGDLS and CDR2 is YYNGEE. V gave up 0 bases and J gave up 0 bases, with 7 bases separating them. CDR3 nucleotides: TGTGCCAGCAGCGTAGGCCCCAGCTCCTACGAGCAGTACTTC. Amino acids: CASSVGPSSYEQYF. The variable domain in full, completed from reference TRBV9 and TRBJ2-7, reads DSGVTQTPKHLITATGQRVTLRCSPRSGDLSVYWYQQSLDQGLQFLIQYYNGEERAKGNILERFSAQQFPDLHSELNLSSLELGDSALYFCASSVGPSSYEQYFGPGTRLTVT.

This chain links TRBV10-3 with TRBJ2-4; weak D call: TRBD1 (5 bases). Germline assignment: CDR1 ENHRY and CDR2 SYGVKD. The CDR3 has 15 residues. Deletions cut 0 bases from V and 5 bases from J, with 11 bases between. The CDR3 DNA follows: TGTGCCATCAGTGAGTCGGCAGGGTCCCAAAACATTCAGTACTTC. This sequence encodes CAISESAGSQNIQYF.

The genes are TRBV7-2 and TRBJ2-7; the match to TRBD1 covers 11 bases. CDR3 size: 16 residues. Germline V gene sequence: CDR1 SGHTA, CDR2 FQGNSA. V lost 7 bases to trimming and J lost 3 bases; unmatched junction nucleotides: 11. The CDR3 nucleotides are TGTGCCAGCAAGAATGACCGGGACAGGGGGGACTACGAGCAGTACTTC. This gives the protein CASKNDRDRGDYEQYF.

The chain is built from TRBV6-2 or TRBV6-3 and TRBJ1-1, with D possibly matching TRBD1 (5 bases). Trimming stripped 5 bases from V and 1 base from J, with 8 bases between. The CDR3 covers 13 residues. Germline V gene data show CDR1 as MNHEY and CDR2 as SVGEGT. The CDR3 reads CASSVDRNTEAFF. The CDR3 nucleotides are TGTGCCAGCAGTGTAGACAGGAACACTGAAGCTTTCTTT.

The V call is TRBV18, the J call TRBJ1-1; D is unresolved. Trimming removed 3 bases at V and 1 base at J, with 21 bases between. CDR3 length: 18 residues. Germline V lookup: CDR1 KGHSH, CDR2 LQKENI. CDR3 in DNA: TGTGCCAGCTCACCCCTTGGTGGAGGAGCCTACTCGAACACTGAAGCTTTCTTT. Translated, it gives CASSPLGGGAYSNTEAFF. The whole variable domain, remainder taken from reference TRBV18 and TRBJ1-1, is NAGVMQNPRHLVRRRGQEARLRCSPMKGHSHVYWYRQLPEEGLKFMVYLQKENIIDESGMPKERFSAEFPKEGPSILRIQQVVRGDSAAYFCASSPLGGGAYSNTEAFFGQGTRLTVV.

This rearrangement joins TRBV6-5 to TRBJ1-2, with 9 bases matching TRBD1. CDR3 length: 15 amino acids. The germline V gene has CDR1 MNHEY and CDR2 SVGAGI. V was clipped by 6 bases and J by 8 bases; unmatched bases: 13. Here the CDR3 reads CASRGAGQGQRGYTF. CDR3 sequence (DNA): TGTGCCAGCAGAGGTGCGGGACAGGGTCAGAGGGGCTACACCTTC.

This clone showed up just a few times. V is TRBV10-3 and J is TRBJ1-5; tentatively, D is TRBD1 (5 bases). The CDR3 length is 14 residues. The V gene's germline CDR1 is ENHRY and CDR2 SYGVKD. V was shortened by 8 bases and J by 3 bases, with 14 bases between the two germline ends. The CDR3 coding sequence is TGTGCCATCGCTCGGGGGAATAACAATCAGCCCCAGCATTTT. Translating it yields CAIARGNNNQPQHF.

The genes are TRBV5-1 and TRBJ1-5, with D maybe TRBD1 (6 bases). CDR1 SGHRS and CDR2 YFSETQ come from the germline V gene. The V and J ends lost 0 bases and 9 bases respectively, with 16 bases between them. There are 15 residues in the CDR3. The CDR3 is CASSLAAGATGPQHF. In nucleotides, the CDR3 is TGCGCCAGCAGCTTGGCCGCGGGGGCCACGGGGCCCCAGCATTTT.

The chain joins TRBV12-5 to TRBJ2-2; D gene ambiguous. The CDR3 contains 16 residues. Between the trimmed V and J ends, which lost 5 bases and 4 bases, there was a span of 17 bases. Germline CDR1 reads LGHNT; CDR2 reads FRNRAP. For the CDR3, the DNA is TGTGCTAGTGGTCCTGACAAGACCTTCGGCACCGGGGAGCTGTTTTTT. Translated: CASGPDKTFGTGELFF. The full variable domain, completed using reference TRBV12-5 and TRBJ2-2, is DARVTQTPRHKVTEMGQEVTMRCQPILGHNTVFWYRQTMMQGLELLAYFRNRAPLDDSGMPKDRFSAEMPDATLATLKIQPSEPRDSAVYFCASGPDKTFGTGELFFGEGSRLTVL.

V gene TRBV3-1 (or the pseudogene TRBV3-2) combines with J gene TRBJ2-3; TRBD2 aligns across 11 bases. This CDR3 contains 17 residues. Germline lookup yields CDR1 LGHDT and CDR2 YNNKEL (reference sequence). V was pared by 3 bases and J by 2 bases, with 7 bases of the junction left unmatched. CDR3 sequence reads: CASSQGTSGKSTDTQYF. CDR3 DNA sequence: TGTGCCAGCAGCCAGGGGACTAGCGGAAAGTCCACAGATACGCAGTATTTT.

The table lists this clone with a count of one. The rearrangement links TRBV9 to TRBJ2-5, with no clear D. CDR3 length: 15 amino acids. Trimming stripped 0 bases from V and 7 bases from J, with 16 bases between. Germline V gene lookup returns CDR1 SGDLS and CDR2 YYNGEE. The CDR3: CASSVGASEEGTQYF. CDR3 coding DNA: TGTGCCAGCAGCGTAGGGGCGTCGGAAGAAGGGACCCAGTACTTC.

The rearrangement links TRBV4-2 to TRBJ2-1, with D tentatively TRBD1 (5 bases). Germline V gives CDR1 LGHNA, CDR2 YNFKEQ. The CDR3 runs 15 residues. The V and J ends lost 3 bases and 9 bases respectively, with 18 bases between them. CDR3 residues: CASSQAPQGVGEQFF. The CDR3 nucleotides read TGTGCCAGCAGCCAGGCCCCCCAAGGGGTGGGTGAGCAGTTCTTC.

The sample holds a few counts of this clone. The V call is TRBV20-1, the J call TRBJ2-7; D may be TRBD1 (6 bases). V lost 5 bases, J lost 6 bases, and 11 bases lay in between. Germline CDR1 is DFQATT and CDR2 is SNEGSKA (reference sequence). The CDR3 loop spans 11 amino acids. CDR3 DNA sequence: TGCAGTGCTCACACAGGGCTCGAGCAGTACTTC. Its protein is CSAHTGLEQYF.